This TCR beta chain was sequenced for a study of kidney transplant recipient with SARS-CoV-2 infection. Each CDR3 protein is one row after TCRdb ran MiXCR on the reads. The top ten hold less than 8.5% of the sample, which has 200,000 to 300,000 distinct CDR3 sequences, around 26% seen once. The V end lost 6 bases, the J end lost 7 bases, and 18 bases lay between the germline ends. The CDR3 covers 13 residues. CDR1 is SQVTM and CDR2 is ANQGSEA in the germline V gene. This clonotype was observed at least ten times. The sample consisted of a blood sample, taken at baseline and between days 110 and 120 from a kidney transplant recipient. This TCR was sampled from a male patient younger than 45 who had COVID-19 and was a kidney transplant recipient. Some T cells here may be from the graft donor. This sequence joins TRBV29-1 and TRBJ1-2; no definite D call. CDR3 sequence (DNA): TGCAGCGTAGCAAGGGTGATACCCTTTGGCTACACCTTC. It encodes CSVARVIPFGYTF.